This T cell receptor beta chain came from a study of CXCR3-negative and CXCR3-positive naive CD8 T cells (dated by TCRdb to the late 2010s). Notes on the research overall: In total, 130 million to 150 million TRB reads were obtained, which works out to roughly 1.5 +/- 0.3 million reads per library. TRBV-TRBJ cluster analysis included naive subsets from about five donors and memory cells from 3 donors. Data from about 12 donors, pooled across two independent experiments, went into the diversity and physicochemical repertoire analyses. Here is what the overall study found, with its caveats: Because surface CD5, which is linked to self-reactivity in mice, was comparable between the naive subsets, TCR interaction strength was also inferred from TRB CDR3 physicochemical properties. Comparably high repertoire diversity was found in both naive subsets, whereas much lower repertoire diversity was found in memory CD8+ T cells. Naive CXCR3-negative and CXCR3-positive cells from the same donor showed similar TRBV-TRBJ usage, whereas memory cells showed distinct patterns. Because CXCR3 expression was partially decreased after cryopreservation, freshly isolated PBMCs were used for most assays. Compared with CXCR3-negative naive cells, CXCR3-positive naive cells had TRB CDR3s with higher hydrophobicity (lower Kidera factor 4), lower energy, and higher strength and volume indices.

The germline V gene yields SGHTA for CDR1 and FQGNSA for CDR2. The CDR3 starts with the cysteine, ends with the phenylalanine, and has 13 residues. There is no recorded DNA. The sequencer was a NextSeq 550. The Human TCR Profiling Kit (MiLaboratory) was used to prepare UMI-labeled 5' RACE TRB cDNA libraries. The full amount of extracted RNA was used for cDNA synthesis, and the full amount of resulting cDNA was used for PCR amplification. Libraries were prepared in parallel with an identical number of PCR cycles. In the original analysis: With a requirement of at least two reads per UMI, MIGEC and MiXCR extracted about 50,000 +/- 10,000 unique UMI-labeled TRB cDNA molecules per library. On average, 40,000 +/- 10,000 functional in-frame TRB CDR3 nucleotide clonotypes lacking stop codons were found per library. After each sample was downsampled to 5000 UMI-labeled TRB molecules, VDJtools was used to calculate diversity metrics such as normalized Shannon-Wiener and Chao1. VDJtools was used to calculate clonotype-size-weighted physicochemical properties of the central five CDR3 residues, namely interaction energy, strength, volume and Kidera factor 4. The reads underwent TCRdb reprocessing, giving one record for each CDR3 protein sequence and no DNA. In this record, the V and J calls reflect TCRdb's handling and not the investigators' own analysis. The table kept for this sample lists thousands of distinct CDR3 sequences. Of the sample, 2.4% falls within the top ten clones.

Each CD8+ T cell subset was flow-sorted in triplicate, with over 250,000 cells per subset placed directly into RLT lysis buffer. To keep memory contaminants out, a stringent definition of naive CD8+ T cells was applied: CD45RO-CCR7+CD27+CD95-. Using standard density gradient centrifugation, peripheral blood mononuclear cells were isolated from buffy coats. Naive CXCR3-negative and CXCR3-positive CD8+ T cells were flow-sorted on a FACSAria III. Total RNA was extracted from sorted cells using an RNeasy Mini Kit. This clonotype is medium-sized (0.01 to 0.1%) as judged by frequency; no count is noted. Its antigen target is currently unknown.

The clonotype originates from a human donor in good health. Some clones in this sample may be carry-over from other donors' samples. The V and J segments used are TRBV7-2 and TRBJ1-2. Input material: naive CXCR3+ CD8+ T cells from blood. The cell subset or site label, as the study defines it: CD45RO-CCR7+CD27+CD95- naive CD8+ T cells expressing CXCR3 (TNR3+). The encoded CDR3 is CASSFLSNYGYTF.